This T cell receptor beta chain derives from a study of early T cells in non-severe SARS-CoV-2 infection. Study in general: The study sequenced bulk RNA from unsorted whole blood, with chains unpaired.

The table lists this clonotype with many counts. Molecules of cDNA were individually given unique molecular identifiers that were attached to them. TCRdb reanalysed the 5' RACE reads using MiXCR and keeps one entry per CDR3 protein. The profile shows 35,000 to 45,000 distinct CDR3 sequences, roughly 6% of them singletons. This CDR3 has 12 residues. CDR1 and CDR2 from the germline V gene are LGHDT and YNNKEL (reference sequence). Trimming took 4 bases from V and 7 from J, leaving 5 bases between them. J is TRBJ1-6 and V is TRBV3-1, with D unresolved. Sequences were derived from whole blood, sampled at baseline. The TCR originated in an adult who was a healthcare worker with PCR-confirmed SARS-CoV-2 infection or an uninfected control (not recorded which). CDR3: CASSRRNSPLHF. DNA of the CDR3: TGTGCCAGCAGCCGCCGAAATTCACCCCTCCACTTT.